This T cell receptor beta chain was recorded in a study of cytomegalovirus exposure and HLA in healthy donors. General study points: A classifier reportedly called cytomegalovirus status with high sensitivity and specificity.

Every donor was a healthy person donating bone marrow. This CDR3 has 15 residues. The trim removed 4 bases at V and 9 bases at J, leaving 10 bases unmatched. CDR1 LGHNA and CDR2 YNFKEQ come from the germline V gene. On this clone itself: Its antigen is undetermined.

PCR amplification relied on 60 Vbeta primers (plus 13 Jbeta primers). The data were produced by immunoSEQ multiplex PCR, yet TCRdb's version contains in-frame clones alone and is incomplete. Recorded here are 25,000 to 40,000 clones; the top ten clones represent around 3.6%. The genes are TRBV4-2 and TRBJ2-1, with 9 bases matching TRBD2. This clonotype originated in a man between 35 and 55 years old in good health and CMV-seronegative. Source material: PBMCs. The CDR3 DNA sequence: TGTGCCAGCAGCCTAATAGCGGGAGAGGGGAGTGAGCAGTTCTTC. Translating gives CASSLIAGEGSEQFF.